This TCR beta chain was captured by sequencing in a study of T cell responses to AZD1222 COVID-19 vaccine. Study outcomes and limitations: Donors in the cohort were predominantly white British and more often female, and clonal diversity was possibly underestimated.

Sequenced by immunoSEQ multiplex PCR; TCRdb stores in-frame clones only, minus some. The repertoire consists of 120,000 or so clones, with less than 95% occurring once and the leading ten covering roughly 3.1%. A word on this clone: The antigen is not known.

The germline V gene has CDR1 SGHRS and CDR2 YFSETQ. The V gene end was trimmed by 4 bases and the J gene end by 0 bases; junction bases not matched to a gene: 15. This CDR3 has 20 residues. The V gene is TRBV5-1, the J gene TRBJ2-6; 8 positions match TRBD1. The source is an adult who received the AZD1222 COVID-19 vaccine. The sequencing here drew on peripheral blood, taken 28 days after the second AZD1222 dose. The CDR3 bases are TGCGCCAGCAGCCTTGACAGGGGCATACCTTTTGGCTCTGGGGCCAACGTCCTGACTTTC. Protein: CASSLDRGIPFGSGANVLTF.